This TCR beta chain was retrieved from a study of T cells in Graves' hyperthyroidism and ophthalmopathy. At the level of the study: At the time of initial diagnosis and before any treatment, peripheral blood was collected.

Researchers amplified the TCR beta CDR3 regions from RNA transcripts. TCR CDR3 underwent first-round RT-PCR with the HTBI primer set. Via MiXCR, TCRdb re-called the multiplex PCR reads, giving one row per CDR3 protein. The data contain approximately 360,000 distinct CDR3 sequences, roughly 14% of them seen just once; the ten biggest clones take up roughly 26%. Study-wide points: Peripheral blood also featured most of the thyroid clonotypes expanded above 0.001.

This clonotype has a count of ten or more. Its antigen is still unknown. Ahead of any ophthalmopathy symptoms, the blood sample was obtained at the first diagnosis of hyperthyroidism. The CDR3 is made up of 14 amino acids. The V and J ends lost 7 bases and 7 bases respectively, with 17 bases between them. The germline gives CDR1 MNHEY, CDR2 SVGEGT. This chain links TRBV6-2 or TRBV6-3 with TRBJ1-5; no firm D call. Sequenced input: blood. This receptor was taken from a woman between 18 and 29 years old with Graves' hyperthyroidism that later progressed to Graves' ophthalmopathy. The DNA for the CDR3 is TGTGCCAGCAACCCGGGTCCAAGGGCGCAGCCCCAGCATTTT. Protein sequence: CASNPGPRAQPQHF.